Shown below are 5 T cell receptor beta chains from a single sample sequenced in a study of blood T cells in healthy people across ages (dated by TCRdb to about 2015). The library was obtained by 5' RACE. Sequencer: Illumina HiSeq 2500. The second PCR ran for about 6 to 12 cycles and used a J-beta primer mix along with a sample-barcoded 5' primer. Using fastp at Q25 and MiXCR, TCRdb reprocessed the public reads and kept productive beta chains. CDR3 protein sequences are deduplicated, and each keeps its most common genes and DNA. In all, the sample holds 540,000 or so distinct CDR3 sequences, and 27% of those were seen once. 15% to 20% of the sample rests with the top ten. The sample was blood. The receptor source for this set is a woman in her 70s in good health.

The chain employs TRBV7-2 and TRBJ2-1; the D is unclear. The CDR3 has 12 amino acids. The germline V gene encodes CDR1 SGHTA and CDR2 FQGNSA. V was clipped by 1 base and J by 12 bases, with 10 bases between them. CDR3 loop: CASSLVGQLQFF. The CDR3 DNA reads TGTGCCAGCAGCTTAGTCGGCCAACTGCAGTTCTTC.

A few counts support this clonotype. The chain employs TRBV6-2 or TRBV6-3 and TRBJ2-7, with D possibly matching TRBD2 (6 bases). Trimming took off 7 bases at V and 4 bases at J, with 14 bases between the two ends. Germline CDR1 MNHEY, CDR2 SVGEGT. This CDR3 has 13 residues. The CDR3 reads CASNHLGGYEQYF. The CDR3 nucleotides read TGTGCCAGCAATCACCTGGGGGGATACGAGCAGTACTTC.

The rearrangement links TRBV28 to TRBJ1-1; tentatively, D is TRBD1 (6 bases). V lost 7 bases, J lost 6 bases, and 12 bases lay in between. Germline-derived CDR1 and CDR2 are MDHEN and SYDVKM. The CDR3 sequence is 12 residues long. The CDR3 DNA is TGTGCCAGCATTGGCGGGGGGCCTGAAGCTTTCTTT. Translation gives CASIGGGPEAFF.

This chain connects TRBV9 to TRBJ2-3; 8 bases map to TRBD2. The germline CDR1 and CDR2 sequences are SGDLS and YYNGEE. V lost 3 bases and J lost 1; bases outside the gene matches: 1. This CDR3 is 14 amino acids long. CDR3 in amino acids: CASSALAGTDTQYF. The CDR3 DNA reads as TGTGCCAGCAGCGCACTAGCGGGCACAGATACGCAGTATTTT.

This sequence joins TRBV20-1 and TRBJ1-1; 8 bases align to TRBD1. The CDR3 loop spans 13 amino acids. In germline, CDR1 is DFQATT, CDR2 SNEGSKA (reference sequence). V shed 3 bases, J shed 4 bases, and the junction held 4 bases outside the gene matches. The CDR3 protein is CSASTGGVTEAFF. The CDR3 DNA follows: TGCAGTGCTAGTACAGGGGGAGTCACTGAAGCTTTCTTT.